Many counts were recorded for the clone carrying this TCR beta chain. A junction boundary mismatches the germline segment, possibly from a read error. This sample stems from a study of regulatory T cells in long-lasting Graves disease. Documented time point: newly diagnosed GD, antithyroid drugs for less than 3 months. PBMC-derived RNA was used for the TCR library. Graves' disease diagnosis used American Thyroid Association guidelines. iRepertoire HTBI primers and Arm-PCR of CDR3 regions built TCR beta libraries. TCRdb ran MiXCR on the multiplex PCR reads and lists one entry per CDR3 protein. The sample gives around 400,000 distinct CDR3 sequences, roughly a sixth of which show up once; 22% is in the top ten. Germline CDR1 reads SGHRS; CDR2 reads YFSETQ. The CDR3 extends over 12 amino acids.

Sample: peripheral blood mononuclear cells (PBMCs), taken at new diagnosis, from a patient treated with antithyroid drugs. The source is a female donor with Graves disease. This chain joins TRBV5-1 and TRBJ1-5; D is ambiguous. The CDR3 loop reads CASSSEYAPQHF. DNA of the CDR3: TGTGCCAGCAGCTCCGAGTACGCGCCCCAGCATTTT.